The present TCR beta chain was sequenced within a study of cytomegalovirus exposure and HLA in healthy donors. PCR primers comprised 60 Vbeta and 13 Jbeta primers. Here immunoSEQ multiplex PCR was the method, and the copy in TCRdb shows in-frame clones only, minus some. The table includes 150,000 to 200,000 clones, roughly 87% detected once. V was shortened by 1 base and J by 2 bases, with 13 bases between the two germline ends. The germline gives CDR1 SGDLS, CDR2 YYNGEE. The CDR3 has 15 residues. Overall study results and limits: Productive status was seen about 87% or about 30% of the time for most TCR beta V segments in an earlier analysis. Reported results showed that the classifier diagnosed cytomegalovirus status with high specificity and sensitivity. CMV serostatus was the sole immune exposure data available.

This clone has just a few counts. Its specificity is unknown. Sequencing was carried out using PBMCs. The source is a man aged 45-65 years in good health and CMV-seropositive. The J gene is TRBJ2-7, the V gene TRBV9; TRBD2 might be the D (6 bases). The CDR3 nucleotides are TGTGCCAGCAGCGTAACCCCGGGGGATCCCTACGAGCAGTACTTC. Residues: CASSVTPGDPYEQYF.